This T cell receptor (beta chain) stems from a study of T cells in Graves' hyperthyroidism and ophthalmopathy. On the basis of clinical symptoms, serum thyroxine and TRAb, thyroid ultrasound and orbital computed tomography, diagnoses were made. The authors took PBMCs from roughly 9.3 ml fresh peripheral blood. TCR beta CDR3 sequences were amplified from RNA transcripts. HTBI primers were the set used in a first-round RT-PCR of the TCR CDR3. TCRdb used MiXCR to reprocess the multiplex PCR reads, holding one entry per CDR3 protein. Counted here are approximately 400,000 distinct CDR3 sequences, around a sixth occurring once; the ten biggest clones make up 40%. Regarding the study as a whole: The model anticipated ophthalmopathy a median around 6 months pre-onset. The majority of expanded thyroid clonotypes above 0.001 also appeared in blood.

Germline CDR1 is MNHEY and CDR2 is SMNVEV (reference sequence). V gave up 0 bases and J gave up 3 bases; unmatched junction bases: 12. The CDR3 is 18 residues long. This clonotype was picked up many times. Antigen unknown. Source material: blood. The chain combines TRBV27 with TRBJ2-7, with 9 bases matching TRBD2. The receptor was derived from a man between 18 and 35 years old with Graves' ophthalmopathy. The CDR3 here is CASSLSSSGGLGGYEQYF. DNA of the CDR3: TGTGCCAGCAGTTTATCGAGTAGCGGGGGCCTCGGGGGCTACGAGCAGTACTTC.